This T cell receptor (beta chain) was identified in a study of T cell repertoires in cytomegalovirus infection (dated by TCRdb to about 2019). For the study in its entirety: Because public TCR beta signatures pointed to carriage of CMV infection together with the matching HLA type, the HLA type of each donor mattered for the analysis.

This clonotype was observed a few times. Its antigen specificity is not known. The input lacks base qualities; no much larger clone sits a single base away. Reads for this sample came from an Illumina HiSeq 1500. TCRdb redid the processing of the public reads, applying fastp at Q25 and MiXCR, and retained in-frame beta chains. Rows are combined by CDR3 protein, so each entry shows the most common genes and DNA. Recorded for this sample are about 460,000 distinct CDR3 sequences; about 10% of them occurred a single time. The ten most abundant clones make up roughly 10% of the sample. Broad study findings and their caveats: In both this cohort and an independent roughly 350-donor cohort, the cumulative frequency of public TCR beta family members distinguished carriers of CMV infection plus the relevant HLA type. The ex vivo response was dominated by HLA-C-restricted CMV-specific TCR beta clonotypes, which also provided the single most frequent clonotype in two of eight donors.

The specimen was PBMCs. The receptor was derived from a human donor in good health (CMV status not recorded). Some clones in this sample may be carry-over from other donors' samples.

The CDR3 region reads CASSPIGTSGSTGELFF. The sequenced DNA: TGTGCCAGCAGCCCTATCGGGACTAGCGGGAGCACCGGGGAGCTGTTTTTT. The sequence links TRBV7-3 to TRBJ2-2; 14 bases in the junction line up with TRBD2. The CDR3 measures 17 amino acids from cysteine to phenylalanine. Left in the record is the CDR3 DNA by itself, 51 bases read in frame from the first base. Unmatched junction bases come to 6, with V trimmed by 5 bases and J by 4 bases. CDR1 and CDR2 are drawn from the germline V gene: SGHTA, FQGTGA.